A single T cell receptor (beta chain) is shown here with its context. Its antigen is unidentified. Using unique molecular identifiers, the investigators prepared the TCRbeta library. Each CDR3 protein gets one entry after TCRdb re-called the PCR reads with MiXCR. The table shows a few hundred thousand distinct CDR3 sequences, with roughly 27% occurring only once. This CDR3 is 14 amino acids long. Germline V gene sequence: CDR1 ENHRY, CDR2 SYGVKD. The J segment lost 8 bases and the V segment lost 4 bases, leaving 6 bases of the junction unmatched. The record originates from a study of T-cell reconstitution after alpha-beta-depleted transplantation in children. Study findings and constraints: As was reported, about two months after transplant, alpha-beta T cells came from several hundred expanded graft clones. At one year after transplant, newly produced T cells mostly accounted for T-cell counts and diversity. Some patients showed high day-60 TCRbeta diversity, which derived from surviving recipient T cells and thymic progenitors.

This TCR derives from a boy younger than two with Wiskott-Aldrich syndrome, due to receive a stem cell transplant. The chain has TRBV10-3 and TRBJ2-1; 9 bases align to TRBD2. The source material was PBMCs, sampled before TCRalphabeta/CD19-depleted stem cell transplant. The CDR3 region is CAISVRLAVDEQFF. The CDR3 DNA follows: TGTGCCATCAGTGTTAGACTAGCGGTTGATGAGCAGTTCTTC.